Below, 13 T cell receptor beta chains from the same sample are listed, as sequenced in a study of blood T cell repertoires in COVID-19. Sequencing was performed with immunoSEQ multiplex PCR; in TCRdb, only in-frame clones are kept and a portion is missing. The sample holds approximately 450,000 clones; 75% to 90% are singletons and the top ten take roughly 1.1%. Sequencing was done on a sample of PBMCs or T cells enriched from blood (not recorded which). The receptors were sampled from a man younger than 40 who had recovered from COVID-19.

The gene calls are TRBV2 and TRBJ2-6, with a weak D call TRBD1 (6 bases). V gave up 7 bases and J gave up 0 bases, with 19 bases separating them. This CDR3 has 18 amino acids. Germline V gene sequence: CDR1 SNHLY, CDR2 FYNNEI. Written as DNA, the CDR3 is TGTGCCAGCAACGATGGTCTGGGGGCGGGCTCTGGGGCCAACGTCCTGACTTTC. Its translation is CASNDGLGAGSGANVLTF.

The chain employs TRBV29-1 and TRBJ1-1; 8 nucleotides align to TRBD1. Germline trimming cut 4 bases from V and 11 bases from J; bases unmatched to any gene: 6. Germline V gene data show CDR1 as SQVTM and CDR2 as ANQGSEA. This CDR3 is 11 amino acids long. The CDR3 is CSVVLTGGAFF. CDR3 coding DNA: TGCAGCGTTGTCCTCACAGGGGGGGCTTTCTTT.

The J gene is TRBJ2-7, the V gene TRBV7-8; tentatively, D is TRBD2 (6 bases). V lost 3 bases to trimming and J lost 5 bases, with 14 bases between them. The CDR3 covers 14 residues. Germline V lookup: CDR1 SGHVS, CDR2 FQNEAQ. The CDR3 DNA reads TGTGCCAGCAGCTTGGGACTTCCATCGGACGAGCAGTACTTC. Translating gives CASSLGLPSDEQYF.

This clone was picked up a small number of times. The chain employs TRBV25-1 and TRBJ2-2, with D unresolved. Between the trimmed V and J ends, which lost 4 bases and 2 bases, there was a span of 5 bases. The CDR3 covers 13 residues. Germline V gene sequence: CDR1 MGHDK, CDR2 SYGVNS. This CDR3 reads CASSAYNTGELFF. The CDR3 DNA sequence: TGTGCCAGCAGTGCCTACAACACCGGGGAGCTGTTTTTT.

Details on this clone: Other DNA sequences from this sample encode an identical CDR3 as well. The chain couples TRBV28 to TRBJ2-7; D remains unclear. V lost 6 bases and J 0 bases, leaving 3 bases between the germline ends. CDR3 length: 11 amino acids. Germline CDR1 reads MDHEN; CDR2 reads SYDVKM. CDR3 coding DNA: TGTGCCAGCAGCTTCTCCTACGAGCAGTACTTC. This encodes CASSFSYEQYF. Combining the CDR3 with reference TRBV28 and TRBJ2-7 gives the whole variable domain DVKVTQSSRYLVKRTGEKVFLECVQDMDHENMFWYRQDPGLGLRLIYFSYDVKMKEKGDIPEGYSVSREKKERFSLILESASTNQTSMYLCASSFSYEQYFGPGTRLTVT.

This clone was seen just once. The rearrangement joins TRBV11-2 to TRBJ1-2; 7 nucleotides align to TRBD1. Germline assignment: CDR1 SGHAT and CDR2 FQNNGV. With V trimmed by 7 bases and J by 0 bases, 5 bases remained unmatched. CDR3 length: 14 residues. The CDR3 DNA reads TGTGCCAGCATACAGACAGGGCCTAACTATGGCTACACCTTC. Its translation is CASIQTGPNYGYTF.

With regard to this clone: One end of the junction is discordant with germline, which a read error may explain. The chain combines TRBV7-7 with TRBJ1-1, with 8 bases that match TRBD1. CDR3 size: 16 residues. Germline V gene data show CDR1 as SSHAT and CDR2 as FNYEAQ (reference sequence). CDR3 bases: TGTGCTAGCAGCTTGACCAGGGGGCGCTGGGACACTGAAGCTTTCTTT. Translating gives CASSLTRGRWDTEAFF.

This chain joins TRBV23-1 and TRBJ2-2, with D tentatively TRBD1 (5 bases). TRBV23-1 falls under the ORF class, with uncertain function. The CDR3 extends over 17 amino acids. V shed 4 bases and J shed 0 bases, with 15 bases lying between them. The CDR3 DNA reads TGCGCCAGCAGTCCAGGTAGGGGCCCCCCGAACACCGGGGAGCTGTTTTTT. Translation gives CASSPGRGPPNTGELFF.

J is TRBJ2-2 and V is TRBV5-1; TRBD2 matches 12 bases. Germline-derived CDR1 and CDR2 are SGHRS and YFSETQ. V gave up 6 bases and J gave up 6 bases; unmatched junction bases: 3. The CDR3 length is 14 residues. This CDR3 is CASTGLAGSGELFF. The CDR3 DNA follows: TGCGCCAGCACGGGACTAGCGGGTTCCGGGGAGCTGTTTTTT.

The chain employs TRBV18 and TRBJ2-1; TRBD2 aligns across 9 bases. The germline CDR1 and CDR2 sequences are KGHSH and LQKENI. Trimming cost V 5 bases and J 7 bases; bases outside gene matches: 6. This CDR3 spans 14 amino acids. The CDR3 sequence: CASSGSLAGNEQFF. CDR3 nucleotides: TGTGCCAGCTCAGGATCGCTAGCGGGAAATGAGCAGTTCTTC.

This sequence joins TRBV12-3 or TRBV12-4 and TRBJ1-2; 7 bases agree with TRBD1. This CDR3 spans 13 amino acids. The V gene end was trimmed by 6 bases and the J gene end by 6 bases; junction bases not matched to a gene: 7. CDR3 sequence: CASRWGQRDGYTF. DNA for the CDR3: TGTGCCAGCAGGTGGGGACAGAGGGATGGCTACACCTTC.

The chain uses TRBV29-1 and TRBJ2-1, with 8 bases that match TRBD2. CDR1 and CDR2 from the germline V gene are SQVTM and ANQGSEA. Trimming removed 2 bases from V and 10 bases from J; junction bases left unmatched: 7. The CDR3 loop spans 13 amino acids. CDR3 nucleotide sequence: TGCAGCGTTGAACCCCGGGAGGGCCAAGAGCAGTTCTTC. Protein product: CSVEPREGQEQFF.

The chain couples TRBV6-6 to TRBJ1-5; D call uncertain. There are 12 residues in the CDR3. Trimming took off 7 bases at V and 3 bases at J, with 7 bases between the two ends. Germline CDR1 and CDR2: MNHNY and SVGAGI (reference sequence). CDR3 sequence (DNA): TGTGCCAGCACCCAGTCCAATCAGCCCCAGCATTTT. Protein product: CASTQSNQPQHF.